The TCR beta chain under discussion was sequenced for a study of tumor-infiltrating lymphocytes in primary liver carcinoma (dated by TCRdb to 2016 to 2017). Background for the entire study: The five patients, three men and two women aged 30 to 69 years, had hepatocellular carcinoma (four) or combined HCC and intrahepatic cholangiocarcinoma (one). The five patients had tumors of stage T1-T3 N0M0, with maximum diameters ranging from 4.2 to 10 cm. Repertoires from technical replicates were highly reproducible, with mean shared-clone rates roughly 0.86 and correlation coefficients above 0.98. Samples yielded roughly 3.5 to 8 million productive TCRbeta reads; read depth did not differ significantly between tissue types. Across five regions of each liver tumor, along with adjacent normal tissue and blood, the study brought together TCRbeta repertoire sequencing, expression microarrays and whole-exome sequencing. Agilent mRNA microarray profiling was performed on the 20 to 25 tumor region samples to relate TCRbeta repertoire diversity to the local molecular phenotype. A total of roughly 35 specimens from 5 patients, comprising approximately 25 tumor regions, 5 adjacent noncancerous liver tissues and 5 peripheral blood samples, were covered by TCRbeta repertoire sequencing.

TCRbeta-specific cDNA was reverse-transcribed from 500 ng total RNA using a constant-region primer and ProtoScript II reverse transcriptase. Construction of the TCRbeta libraries relied on three nested rounds of multiplex PCR, following a slightly modified ARM-PCR procedure. The first two PCR rounds used multiplex TRBV1-TRBV30 forward primers with a Cbeta reverse primer, each for 10 to 11 cycles. Sample barcodes and Illumina adapters were attached in a final 25-cycle PCR using Deep VentR polymerase. Before sequencing, amplicons between 200 and 500 bp were purified from gel using a QIAquick gel extraction kit. An Illumina HiSeq 2500 was used to sequence the TCRbeta amplicons with 250-bp paired-end reads. The authors' pipeline ran thus. Trimmomatic v0.33 was used to quality-trim the reads, and FLASH v1.2.11 was used to merge paired reads so that full CDR3 sequences could be recovered. V, D and J germline segments were assigned to the rearranged TCRbeta sequences by MiGEC v1.2.1b. VDJtools v1.0.0 computed clonotype statistics and Shannon-Wiener diversity indices. To cut down on sampling bias, every analysis after diversity analysis relied on just the 250 most abundant clonotypes from each sample. The public reads were reanalyzed by TCRdb: fastp trimming at Q25, MiXCR alignment, in-frame beta chains only. Under each unique CDR3 protein, matching rows form one entry showing the most common genes and DNA. The V and J calls reflect TCRdb's pipeline rather than the authors' work. In all, the sample holds some 180,000 distinct CDR3 sequences, and around four fifths of those were seen once. The ten biggest clones cover 15% to 20% of the sample.

Total RNA and DNA were co-extracted without cell sorting from approximately 22-30 mg of bulk tissue using the AllPrep DNA/RNA mini kit. About five patients with histopathologically diagnosed primary liver carcinoma underwent surgical resection in China between 2015 and March 2016. Chronic HBV infection was present in the patients, and the patients were treatment-naive at sampling. Each tumor was sampled at five spatially separated regions: the superior, inferior, left-lateral and right-lateral poles and the tumor centre. Histology showed that every tumor sample contained more than 85% viable tumor cells. Pieces of fresh tumor and adjacent tissue were cut in half, with one half kept in RNAlater at -80 degrees C and the other half sent for histology. From a lookup of the germline V gene, CDR1 and CDR2 are SQVTM and ANQGSEA. Taken from cysteine to phenylalanine, the CDR3 has 11 residues. The only DNA kept is the CDR3, 33 bases in frame from the first base.

On the study overall, not on this receptor specifically: Consistent with antigen-driven expansion, pairs of tumor regions showed higher repertoire overlap (mean around 36%) than either tumor-adjacent pairs (about 17%) or tumor-blood pairs (around 14%). The study included only four to six patients, and the authors note findings should be validated in a larger study. Since the samples were bulk and unsorted, there was no way to compare CD4+ and CD8+ T cell repertoires. The top 250 clones accounted for a significantly greater share of the repertoire in tumors than in blood (p = 0.039). Only roughly 7-25% of top clones appeared in all five regions of a tumor, which suggests that tumor-infiltrating T cells are spatially heterogeneous. Because only the TCR beta chain was sequenced and unpaired alpha chains were not captured, true repertoire diversity is likely underestimated.

The sample holds one count of this clonotype. Its antigen target is currently unknown. The junction differs from germline at one of its ends, possibly a read error. The TCR sequence derives from a man aged 35 to 55 with primary liver carcinoma and hepatitis B virus infection. Sequences were obtained from tumor tissue from primary liver carcinoma. The chain uses TRBV29-1 and TRBJ1-1; the D gene lacks a confident call. The bases read TGTAGCGTCCGCGATAAGACTGAAGCTTTCTTT. Its protein reads: CSVRDKTEAFF.